This entry lists 30 T cell receptor beta chains sequenced from one sample in a study of blood T cells in healthy people across ages. A second PCR of 7 to 11 cycles used a sample-barcoded 5' primer and a J-beta primer mix. TCRdb reprocessed the 5' RACE reads via MiXCR and lists one record per CDR3 protein. The sample lists around 800,000 distinct CDR3 sequences; more than 40% were seen once. Sequencing was performed on blood. Receptor source: a man in his 60s in good health.

J is TRBJ2-7 and V is TRBV6-6, with 7 positions matching TRBD2. The CDR3 is 12 amino acids. The V segment lost 6 bases and the J segment 10 bases; nucleotides outside the gene matches: 9. CDR1 and CDR2 (germline): MNHNY, SVGAGI (reference sequence). CDR3 coding DNA: TGTGCCAGCAGCCCAAGACGGGAGGACCAGTACTTC. It is translated as CASSPRREDQYF.

This clonotype was seen a few times. The rearrangement uses TRBV12-3 or TRBV12-4 and TRBJ2-3; D is possibly TRBD2 (6 bases). Trimming removed 5 bases from V and 2 bases from J, with 17 bases in between. The CDR3 contains 16 residues. The CDR3 DNA sequence: TGTGCCAGCAGTCCCCGAGGAGGGTTACTCACAGATACGCAGTATTTT. Translation gives CASSPRGGLLTDTQYF.

This clonotype has a handful of counts. V gene TRBV6-6 combines with J gene TRBJ2-7; the D gene is possibly TRBD1 (6 bases). CDR3 length: 15 residues. Trimming left V 2 bases short and J 6 bases short, with 17 bases between. Germline values: CDR1 MNHNY, CDR2 SVGAGI (reference sequence). CDR3 sequence reads: CASSYGTGHVLEQYF. Here the CDR3 DNA reads TGTGCCAGCAGTTACGGTACAGGGCACGTACTCGAGCAGTACTTC.

This clonotype was observed a handful of times. CDR3 nucleotide sequence: TGTGCCATTGGACAGTCCAAAGAGACCCAGTACTTC. Amino acid sequence: CAIGQSKETQYF. The rearrangement links TRBV10-3 to TRBJ2-5, with D possibly matching TRBD1 (6 bases). V was pared by 9 bases and J by 3 bases, with 11 bases between. The CDR3 has 12 residues. Per the germline V gene, CDR1 is ENHRY and CDR2 is SYGVKD.

Only a few counts were recorded for this clonotype. This chain links TRBV25-1 with TRBJ2-5; TRBD1 agrees at 8 bases. V lost 6 bases to trimming and J lost 1 base; unmatched junction nucleotides: 4. The CDR3 contains 14 residues. The V gene's germline CDR1 is MGHDK and CDR2 SYGVNS. CDR3 loop: CASRNTGGQETQYF. DNA of the CDR3: TGTGCCAGCAGAAATACAGGGGGCCAAGAGACCCAGTACTTC.

This clonotype was counted only a few times. The chain joins TRBV27 to TRBJ2-1; 13 bases map to TRBD2. CDR1 is MNHEY, CDR2 SMNVEV, per germline (reference sequence). The trim removed 7 bases at V and 7 bases at J, leaving 10 bases unmatched. The CDR3 is 16 amino acids. CDR3 bases: TGTGCCAGCACCACTAGCGGGGGGGCCATGTTAAATGAGCAGTTCTTC. Encoded protein: CASTTSGGAMLNEQFF.

The genes are TRBV7-2 and TRBJ2-1, with D perhaps matching TRBD2 (5 bases). CDR1 and CDR2 (germline): SGHTA, FQGNSA. V shed 5 bases and J shed 14 bases, with 16 bases lying between them. The CDR3 extends over 12 amino acids. CDR3 nucleotide sequence: TGTGCCAGCAGCCTAGTCGGGGTTCGGGAGTTCTTC. It encodes CASSLVGVREFF.

This clonotype has a handful of counts. The J gene is TRBJ2-7, the V gene TRBV7-2; a weak D match, TRBD1 (6 bases). The CDR3 is 14 residues long. Germline values: CDR1 SGHTA, CDR2 FQGNSA. V dropped 5 bases and J dropped 2 bases, with 13 bases sitting between them. The chain's CDR3 is CASSRRDKPYEQYF. The CDR3 DNA sequence: TGTGCCAGCAGCCGCCGGGACAAACCCTACGAGCAGTACTTC.

The V gene is TRBV7-9, the J gene TRBJ2-5; the match to TRBD1 covers 7 bases. Germline-derived CDR1 and CDR2 are SEHNR and FQNEAQ (reference sequence). The length of the CDR3 is 16 residues. The trim removed 4 bases at V and 3 bases at J, leaving 11 bases unmatched. As DNA, the CDR3 is TGTGCCAGCAGCTCTATAAGACAGGGTTCCGAAGAGACCCAGTACTTC. Translating it yields CASSSIRQGSEETQYF.

This clonotype has only a few counts. The chain is built from TRBV20-1 and TRBJ1-1, with a tentative D call TRBD1 (5 bases). Trimming pared 1 base from V and 2 bases from J, leaving 11 bases between. The germline V gene encodes CDR1 DFQATT and CDR2 SNEGSKA (reference sequence). This CDR3 region has 14 residues. The CDR3 reads CSARARRTNTEAFF. In DNA, the CDR3 is TGCAGTGCTAGAGCCCGGAGGACAAACACTGAAGCTTTCTTT.

The rearrangement links TRBV7-2 to TRBJ2-7; no clear D gene. Germline CDR1 reads SGHTA; CDR2 reads FQGNSA. The CDR3 totals 12 residues. V shed 4 bases and J shed 3 bases, with 7 bases lying between them. CDR3 protein: CASSSQLYEQYF. As DNA, the CDR3 is TGTGCCAGCAGCTCGCAACTCTACGAGCAGTACTTC.

The J gene is TRBJ1-2, the V gene TRBV12-3 or TRBV12-4, with a possible D match to TRBD1 (5 bases). This CDR3 contains 13 residues. V lost 6 bases and J lost 7, with 15 bases in between. The CDR3 sequence: CASRIQEVGGYTF. CDR3 in DNA: TGTGCCAGCAGGATACAGGAGGTTGGTGGCTACACCTTC.

In its sample, this clonotype was seen a few times. The rearrangement joins TRBV12-3 or TRBV12-4 to TRBJ1-4; D possibly corresponds to TRBD1 (5 bases). The CDR3 spans 15 residues. V was cut by 6 bases and J by 8 bases, with 19 bases left in between. CDR3 protein: CASSIQGLIGEKLFF. CDR3 in DNA: TGTGCCAGCAGCATCCAGGGACTCATTGGGGAAAAACTGTTTTTT.

CDR3 region: CASSAAGLADYEQYF. DNA for the CDR3: TGTGCCAGCAGCGCAGCAGGACTAGCGGATTACGAGCAGTACTTC. The chain links TRBV4-2 to TRBJ2-7; 10 nucleotides match TRBD2. Looked up from germline, CDR1 is LGHNA and CDR2 is YNFKEQ. V lost 5 bases to trimming and J lost 4 bases; unmatched junction nucleotides: 8. The CDR3 loop spans 15 amino acids.

CDR3 in amino acids: CAIRRTGNSYEQYF. DNA for the CDR3: TGTGCCATCAGGAGGACAGGGAACTCCTACGAGCAGTACTTC. The genes are TRBV10-3 and TRBJ2-7; 8 nucleotides align to TRBD1. CDR1 and CDR2 from the germline V gene are ENHRY and SYGVKD. This CDR3 region has 14 residues. Unmatched junction bases numbered 4, after V lost 6 bases and J lost 0 bases.

This chain joins TRBV3-1 and TRBJ1-2, with 8 bases fitting TRBD1. The CDR3 is 13 amino acids. Germline assignment: CDR1 LGHDT and CDR2 YNNKEL (reference sequence). Trimming at V came to 4 bases and at J to 8 bases, leaving 6 bases not matched to a gene. The CDR3 DNA follows: TGTGCCAGCAGCCCCGGACAGGGTCAAGGCTACACCTTC. It is translated as CASSPGQGQGYTF.

This sequence joins TRBV3-1 and TRBJ1-2; D call uncertain. The CDR3 runs 12 residues. With 6 bases removed from V and 12 bases from J, the gap between germline ends came to 17 bases. CDR1 and CDR2 (germline): LGHDT, YNNKEL (reference sequence). CDR3 sequence reads: CASSQPVSGNTF. The CDR3 DNA reads TGTGCCAGCAGTCAGCCGGTCTCTGGAAACACCTTC. Full variable domain (remainder filled in from reference TRBV3-1 and TRBJ1-2): DTAVSQTPKYLVTQMGNDKSIKCEQNLGHDTMYWYKQDSKKFLKIMFSYNNKELIINETVPNRFSPKSPDKAHLNLHINSLELGDSAVYFCASSQPVSGNTFGSGTRLTVV.

The chain recombines TRBV4-1 with TRBJ2-1; 10 bases fit TRBD2. The CDR3 is made up of 19 amino acids. Germline CDR1 is MGHRA and CDR2 is YSYEKL. J gave up 9 bases and V 4 bases, and 21 bases lay outside the gene matches. The CDR3 reads CASSPKRGTSGTEVGEQFF. The CDR3 DNA reads TGCGCCAGCAGCCCCAAAAGGGGAACTAGCGGGACCGAAGTGGGTGAGCAGTTCTTC.

CDR3 DNA sequence: TGCAGCGTTGCTGAAGGGATTAACACCGGGGAGCTGTTTTTT. Translating gives CSVAEGINTGELFF. V and J are TRBV29-1 and TRBJ2-2, with D unresolved. This CDR3 is built from 14 residues. Germline CDR1 is SQVTM and CDR2 is ANQGSEA. V shed 4 bases and J shed 2 bases, with 11 bases lying between them.

V is TRBV10-3 and J is TRBJ1-1; 7 bases align to TRBD1. This CDR3 region has 16 residues. V trimming: 1 base; J trimming: 6 bases; junction bases outside the gene matches: 11. Germline lookup yields CDR1 ENHRY and CDR2 SYGVKD. The DNA of the CDR3 is TGTGCCATCAGTGAGTACGCGCCCAGGGGGGGAGCTGAAGCTTTCTTT. The encoded protein is CAISEYAPRGGAEAFF.

The chain uses TRBV10-3 and TRBJ1-6, with D possibly matching TRBD1 (5 bases). CDR1 and CDR2 (germline): ENHRY, SYGVKD. The CDR3 spans 15 residues. Between the trimmed V and J ends, which lost 8 bases and 6 bases, there was a span of 17 bases. In nucleotides, the CDR3 is TGTGCCATCGGGGACCCGGGACCGATTAATTCACCCCTCCACTTT. Its protein is CAIGDPGPINSPLHF.

This rearrangement joins TRBV6-1 to TRBJ2-4; D perhaps matches TRBD1 (6 bases). Judging by the DNA end, TRBJ2-7 fits better; the J call may be wrong. CDR3 length: 15 residues. Germline V gives CDR1 MNHNS, CDR2 SASEGT. CDR3 nucleotide sequence: TGTGCCAGCAGTGAATCTTGGACAGCACCCTACGAGCAGTACTTC. Amino acids: CASSESWTAPYEQYF.

This chain joins TRBV20-1 and TRBJ2-3; D gene unclear. Per germline, CDR1 DFQATT and CDR2 SNEGSKA (reference sequence). The CDR3 runs to 13 residues. V was trimmed by 3 bases and J by 4 bases, leaving 11 bases between them. CDR3 loop: CSARKVAADTQYF. For the CDR3, the DNA is TGCAGTGCTAGGAAGGTGGCGGCAGATACGCAGTATTTT.

V gene TRBV7-2 combines with J gene TRBJ2-1; TRBD2 aligns across 11 bases. This CDR3 spans 14 amino acids. Trimming cost V 7 bases and J 6 bases; bases outside gene matches: 5. The germline V gene encodes CDR1 SGHTA and CDR2 FQGNSA. CDR3 nucleotides: TGTGCCAGCATCAGACTAGCGGGACGCAATGAGCAGTTCTTC. It encodes CASIRLAGRNEQFF.

This chain uses TRBV20-1 with TRBJ2-1, with TRBD2 matching over 14 bases. The CDR3 length is 14 residues. V was pared by 3 bases and J by 9 bases, with 4 bases of the junction left unmatched. The V gene's germline CDR1 is DFQATT and CDR2 SNEGSKA (reference sequence). CDR3 residues: CSASGLAGGGEQFF. CDR3 DNA: TGCAGTGCTAGTGGACTAGCGGGGGGAGGTGAGCAGTTCTTC.

The V call is TRBV29-1, the J call TRBJ2-4; no clear D gene. Trimming stripped 2 bases from V and 15 bases from J, with 20 bases between. The CDR3 covers 13 residues. Germline V gene data show CDR1 as SQVTM and CDR2 as ANQGSEA. CDR3 bases: TGCAGCGTTGAATTCGAACGGGCCGGTGCACGGTACTTC. Protein sequence: CSVEFERAGARYF.

The chain couples TRBV5-1 to TRBJ2-2; 9 bases match TRBD2. Germline V lookup: CDR1 SGHRS, CDR2 YFSETQ. The CDR3 totals 16 residues. Unmatched junction bases numbered 1, after V lost 0 bases and J lost 1 base. The CDR3 coding sequence is TGCGCCAGCAGCTTGGGACTAGCGGAGAACACCGGGGAGCTGTTTTTT. Protein product: CASSLGLAENTGELFF.

V and J are TRBV27 and TRBJ2-5; maybe TRBD2 (6 bases). The J call may not be correct, given that the DNA end is closer to TRBJ2-7. The germline CDR1 and CDR2 sequences are MNHEY and SMNVEV (reference sequence). The CDR3 covers 14 residues. CDR3 in DNA: TGTGCCAGCAGTCTCAATGAGGGGAGGCACGAGCAGTACTTC. It encodes CASSLNEGRHEQYF.

This clonotype was recorded a few times. The rearrangement links TRBV28 to TRBJ1-1; D uncertain. The CDR3 has 13 residues. V lost 1 base to trimming and J lost 4 bases, with 7 bases between them. Germline loops: CDR1 MDHEN, CDR2 SYDVKM. In DNA form, the CDR3 reads TGTGCCAGCAGTTTATTCGTTGGCACTGAAGCTTTCTTT. This sequence encodes CASSLFVGTEAFF.

About this clonotype itself: A read error may account for a junction end that differs from germline. The gene calls are TRBV10-3 and TRBJ2-7, with 8 bases lining up with TRBD1. The CDR3 sequence is 14 residues long. The germline V gene encodes CDR1 ENHRY and CDR2 SYGVKD. In DNA form, the CDR3 reads TGTACCATCAGTGAGGAGCCAGGGGGCAGCGAGCAGTACTTC. This encodes CTISEEPGGSEQYF.